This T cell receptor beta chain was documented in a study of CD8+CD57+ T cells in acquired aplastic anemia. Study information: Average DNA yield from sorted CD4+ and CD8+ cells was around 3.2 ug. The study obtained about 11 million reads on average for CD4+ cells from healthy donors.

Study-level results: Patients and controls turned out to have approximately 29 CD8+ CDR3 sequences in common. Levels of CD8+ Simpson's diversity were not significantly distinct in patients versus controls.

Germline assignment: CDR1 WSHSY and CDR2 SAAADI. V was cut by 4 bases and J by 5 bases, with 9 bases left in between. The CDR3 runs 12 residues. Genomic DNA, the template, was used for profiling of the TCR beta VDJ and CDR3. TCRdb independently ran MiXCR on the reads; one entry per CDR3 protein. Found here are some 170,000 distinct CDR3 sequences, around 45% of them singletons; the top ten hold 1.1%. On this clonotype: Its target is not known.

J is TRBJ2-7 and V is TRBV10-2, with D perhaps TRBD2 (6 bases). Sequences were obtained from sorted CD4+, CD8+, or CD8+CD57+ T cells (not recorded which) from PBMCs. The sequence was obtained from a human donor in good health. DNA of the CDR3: TGCGCCAGCAGTGGGCGGGGCCACGAGCAGTACTTC. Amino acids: CASSGRGHEQYF.